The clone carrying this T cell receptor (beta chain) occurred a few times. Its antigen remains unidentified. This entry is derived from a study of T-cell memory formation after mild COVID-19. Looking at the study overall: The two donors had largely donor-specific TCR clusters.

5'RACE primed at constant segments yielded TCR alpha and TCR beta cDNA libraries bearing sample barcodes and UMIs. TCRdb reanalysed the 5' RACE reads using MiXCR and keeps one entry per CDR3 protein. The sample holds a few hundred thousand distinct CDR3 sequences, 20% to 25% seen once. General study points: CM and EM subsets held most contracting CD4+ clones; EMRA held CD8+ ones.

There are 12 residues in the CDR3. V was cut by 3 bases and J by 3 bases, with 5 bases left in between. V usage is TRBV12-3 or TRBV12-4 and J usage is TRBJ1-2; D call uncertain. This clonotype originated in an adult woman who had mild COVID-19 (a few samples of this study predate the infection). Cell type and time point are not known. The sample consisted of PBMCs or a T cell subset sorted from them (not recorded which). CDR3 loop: CASSFQDYGYTF. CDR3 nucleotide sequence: TGTGCCAGCAGTTTTCAGGACTATGGCTACACCTTC.